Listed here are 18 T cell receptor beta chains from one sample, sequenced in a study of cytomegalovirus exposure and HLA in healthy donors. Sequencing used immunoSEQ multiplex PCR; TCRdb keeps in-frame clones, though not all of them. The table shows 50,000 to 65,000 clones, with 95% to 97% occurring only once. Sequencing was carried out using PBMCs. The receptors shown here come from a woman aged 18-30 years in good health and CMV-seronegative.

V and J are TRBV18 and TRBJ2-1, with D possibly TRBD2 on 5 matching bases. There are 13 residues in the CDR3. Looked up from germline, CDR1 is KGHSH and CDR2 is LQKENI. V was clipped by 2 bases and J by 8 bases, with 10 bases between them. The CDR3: CASSPLVGDEQFF. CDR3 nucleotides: TGTGCCAGCTCACCATTGGTCGGGGATGAGCAGTTCTTC.

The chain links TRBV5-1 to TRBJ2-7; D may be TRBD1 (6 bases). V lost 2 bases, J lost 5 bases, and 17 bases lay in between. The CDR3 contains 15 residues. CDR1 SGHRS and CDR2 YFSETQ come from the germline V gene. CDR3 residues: CASSLGATGPDEQYF. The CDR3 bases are TGCGCCAGCAGCTTAGGGGCGACAGGTCCCGACGAGCAGTACTTC. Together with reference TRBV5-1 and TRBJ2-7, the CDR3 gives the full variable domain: KAGVTQTPRYLIKTRGQQVTLSCSPISGHRSVSWYQQTPGQGLQFLFEYFSETQRNKGNFPGRFSGRQFSNSRSEMNVSTLELGDSALYLCASSLGATGPDEQYFGPGTRLTVT.

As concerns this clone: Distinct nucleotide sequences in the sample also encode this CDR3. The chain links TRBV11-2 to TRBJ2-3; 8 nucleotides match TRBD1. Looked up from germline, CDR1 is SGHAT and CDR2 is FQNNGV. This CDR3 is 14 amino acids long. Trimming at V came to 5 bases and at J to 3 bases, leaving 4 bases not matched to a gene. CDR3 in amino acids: CASSPRTGTDTQYF. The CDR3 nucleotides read TGTGCCAGCAGCCCCCGGACAGGGACAGATACGCAGTATTTT.

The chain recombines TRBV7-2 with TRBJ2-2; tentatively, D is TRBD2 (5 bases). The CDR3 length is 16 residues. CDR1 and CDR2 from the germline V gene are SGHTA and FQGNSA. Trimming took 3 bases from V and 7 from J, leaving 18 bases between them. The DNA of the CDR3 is TGTGCCAGCAGCTTGGTCCCCCCGGGATACAGCGGGGAGCTGTTTTTT. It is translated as CASSLVPPGYSGELFF.

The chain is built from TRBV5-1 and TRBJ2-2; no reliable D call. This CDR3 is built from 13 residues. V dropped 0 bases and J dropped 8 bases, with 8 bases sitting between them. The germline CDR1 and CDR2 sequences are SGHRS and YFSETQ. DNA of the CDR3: TGCGCCAGCAGCTTGGCCTCAGGAGGGGAGCTGTTTTTT. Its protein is CASSLASGGELFF.

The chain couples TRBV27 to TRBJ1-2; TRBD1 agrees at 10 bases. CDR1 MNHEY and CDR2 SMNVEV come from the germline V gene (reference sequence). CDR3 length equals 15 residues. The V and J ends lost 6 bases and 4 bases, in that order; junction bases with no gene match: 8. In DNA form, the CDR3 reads TGTGCCAGCAGCCCCGGGGGACAGGGGACCTATGGCTACACCTTC. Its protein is CASSPGGQGTYGYTF.

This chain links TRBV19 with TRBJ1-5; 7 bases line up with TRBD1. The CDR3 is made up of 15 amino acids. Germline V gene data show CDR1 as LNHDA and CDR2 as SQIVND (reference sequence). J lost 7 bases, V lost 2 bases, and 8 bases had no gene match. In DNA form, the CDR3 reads TGTGCCAGTAGTATATTGGGCAGGGGGAACCAGCCCCAGCATTTT. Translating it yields CASSILGRGNQPQHF.

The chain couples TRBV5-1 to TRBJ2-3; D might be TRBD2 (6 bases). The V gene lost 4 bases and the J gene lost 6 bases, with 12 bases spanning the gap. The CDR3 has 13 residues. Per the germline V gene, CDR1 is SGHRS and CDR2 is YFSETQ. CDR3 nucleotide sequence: TGCGCCAGCAGCCCCCCGGACTACGATACGCAGTATTTT. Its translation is CASSPPDYDTQYF.

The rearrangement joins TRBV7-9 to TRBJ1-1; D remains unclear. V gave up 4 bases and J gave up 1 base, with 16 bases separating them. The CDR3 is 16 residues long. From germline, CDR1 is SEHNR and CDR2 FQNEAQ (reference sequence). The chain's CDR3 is CASSSTPGYRNTEAFF. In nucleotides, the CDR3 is TGTGCCAGCAGCTCAACCCCGGGATACCGGAACACTGAAGCTTTCTTT. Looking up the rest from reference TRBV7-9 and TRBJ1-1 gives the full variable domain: DTGVSQNPRHKITKRGQNVTFRCDPISEHNRLYWYRQTLGQGPEFLTYFQNEAQLEKSRLLSDRFSAERPKGSFSTLEIQRTEQGDSAMYLCASSSTPGYRNTEAFFGQGTRLTVV.

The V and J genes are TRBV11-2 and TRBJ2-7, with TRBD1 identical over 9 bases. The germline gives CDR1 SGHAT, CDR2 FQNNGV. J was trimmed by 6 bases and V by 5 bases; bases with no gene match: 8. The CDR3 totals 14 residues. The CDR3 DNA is TGTGCCAGCAGCGAACAGGGGGCCCCGGGCGAGCAGTACTTC. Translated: CASSEQGAPGEQYF. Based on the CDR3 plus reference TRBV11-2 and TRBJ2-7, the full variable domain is EAGVAQSPRYKIIEKRQSVAFWCNPISGHATLYWYQQILGQGPKLLIQFQNNGVVDDSQLPKDRFSAERLKGVDSTLKIQPAKLEDSAVYLCASSEQGAPGEQYFGPGTRLTVT.

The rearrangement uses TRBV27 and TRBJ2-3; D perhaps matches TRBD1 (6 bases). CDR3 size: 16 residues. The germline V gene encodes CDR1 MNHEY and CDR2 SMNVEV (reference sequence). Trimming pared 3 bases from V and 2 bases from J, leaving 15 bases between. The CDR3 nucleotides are TGTGCCAGCAGTTTTGGGACACGGAGCCTCACAGATACGCAGTATTTT. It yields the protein CASSFGTRSLTDTQYF.

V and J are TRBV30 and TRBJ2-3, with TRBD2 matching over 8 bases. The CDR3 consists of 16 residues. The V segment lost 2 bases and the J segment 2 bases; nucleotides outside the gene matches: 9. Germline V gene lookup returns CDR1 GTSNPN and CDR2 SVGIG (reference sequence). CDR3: CAWSIRAGDLTDTQYF. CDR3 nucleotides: TGTGCCTGGAGTATCCGAGCGGGGGACCTCACAGATACGCAGTATTTT.

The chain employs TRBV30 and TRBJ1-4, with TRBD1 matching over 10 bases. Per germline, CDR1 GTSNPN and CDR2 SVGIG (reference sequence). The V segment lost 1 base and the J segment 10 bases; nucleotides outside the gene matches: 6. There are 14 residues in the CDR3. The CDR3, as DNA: TGTGCCTGGAGTGGGGACAGGGGATGGGGAAAACTGTTTTTT. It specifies CAWSGDRGWGKLFF.

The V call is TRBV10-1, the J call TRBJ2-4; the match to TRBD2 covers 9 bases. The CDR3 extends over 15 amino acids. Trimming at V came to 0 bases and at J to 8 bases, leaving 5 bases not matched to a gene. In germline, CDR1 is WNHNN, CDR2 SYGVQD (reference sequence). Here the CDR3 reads CASSESASGADIQYF. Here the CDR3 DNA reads TGCGCCAGCAGTGAGTCGGCTAGCGGGGCGGACATTCAGTACTTC.

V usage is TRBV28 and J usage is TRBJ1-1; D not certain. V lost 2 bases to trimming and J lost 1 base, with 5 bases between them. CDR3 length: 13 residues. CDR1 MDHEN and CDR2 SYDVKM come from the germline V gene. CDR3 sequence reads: CASSLGGNTEAFF. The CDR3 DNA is TGTGCCAGCAGTTTAGGAGGGAACACTGAAGCTTTCTTT.

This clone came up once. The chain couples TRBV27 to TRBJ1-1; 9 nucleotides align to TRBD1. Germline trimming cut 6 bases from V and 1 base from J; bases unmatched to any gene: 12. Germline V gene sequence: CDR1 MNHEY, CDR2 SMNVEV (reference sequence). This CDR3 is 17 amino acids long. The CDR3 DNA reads TGTGCCAGCAGCCCCAAGGGACAGGGTCTGCCGAACACTGAAGCTTTCTTT. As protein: CASSPKGQGLPNTEAFF.

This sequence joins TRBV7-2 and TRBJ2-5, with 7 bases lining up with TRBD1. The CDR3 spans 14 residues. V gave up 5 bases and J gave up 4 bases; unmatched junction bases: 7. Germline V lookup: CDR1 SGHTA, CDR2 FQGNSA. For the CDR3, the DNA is TGTGCCAGCAGCAACAGGGGCGTGGGAGAGACCCAGTACTTC. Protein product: CASSNRGVGETQYF.

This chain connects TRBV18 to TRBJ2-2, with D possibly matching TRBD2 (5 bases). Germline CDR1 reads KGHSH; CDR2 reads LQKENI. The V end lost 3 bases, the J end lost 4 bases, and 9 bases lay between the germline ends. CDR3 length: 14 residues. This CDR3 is CASSPVRGTGELFF. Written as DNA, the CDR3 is TGTGCCAGCTCACCGGTCCGGGGCACCGGGGAGCTGTTTTTT.